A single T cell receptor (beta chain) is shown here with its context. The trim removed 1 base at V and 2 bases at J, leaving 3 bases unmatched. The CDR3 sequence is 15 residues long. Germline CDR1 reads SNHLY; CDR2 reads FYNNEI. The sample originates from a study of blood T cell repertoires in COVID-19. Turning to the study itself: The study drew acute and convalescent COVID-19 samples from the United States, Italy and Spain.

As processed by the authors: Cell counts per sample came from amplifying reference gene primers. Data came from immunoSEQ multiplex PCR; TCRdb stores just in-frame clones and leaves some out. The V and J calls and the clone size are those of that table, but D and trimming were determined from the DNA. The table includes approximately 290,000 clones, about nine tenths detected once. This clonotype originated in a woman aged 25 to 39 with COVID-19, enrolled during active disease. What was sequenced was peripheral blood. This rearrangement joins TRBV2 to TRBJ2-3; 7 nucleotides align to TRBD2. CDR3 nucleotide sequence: TGTGCCAGCAGTGAAGGGCTAGCGGCCACAGATACGCAGTATTTT. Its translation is CASSEGLAATDTQYF.